Reported below is one T cell receptor (beta chain). The sample comes from a study of shared T cell receptors in the human thymus. Method: immunoSEQ multiplex PCR; TCRdb's copy keeps in-frame clones and lacks some. Here the sample spans about 380,000 clones, about 95% being singletons. Germline V gives CDR1 SQVTM, CDR2 ANQGSEA. The CDR3 covers 15 residues. Trimming took 4 bases from V and 4 from J, leaving 16 bases between them. This TCR was recovered from a human donor. The chain is built from TRBV29-1 and TRBJ2-2, with D perhaps being TRBD1 or TRBD2 (5 bases each). Material for sequencing was thymocytes. The DNA for the CDR3 is TGCAGCGTTGGGGTCGAGGGACGGTTCACCGGGGAGCTGTTTTTT. Protein: CSVGVEGRFTGELFF.